Listed here are 9 T cell receptor beta chains from one sample, sequenced in a study of identical twins (dated by TCRdb to about 2016). Receptor libraries were prepared by 5' RACE. Sequenced on an Illumina HiSeq 2000. The public sequencing data were trimmed at Q25 with fastp and processed into clonotypes with MiXCR by TCRdb, which kept only in-frame beta chains. Rows with one shared CDR3 protein collapse into an entry with the most common genes and DNA. For this sample the table gives 1.5 million to 2 million distinct CDR3 sequences, of which around 33% were detected only once. Over 0.25% of the sample is in the top ten clones. Source material: cord blood. The source is a newborn girl in good health.

There are a few counts of this clonotype. The chain uses TRBV7-6 and TRBJ1-2; unclear D gene. V was cut by 2 bases and J by 2 bases, with 18 bases left in between. Germline V lookup: CDR1 SGHVS, CDR2 FNYEAQ. The CDR3 is made up of 17 amino acids. CDR3 coding DNA: TGTGCCAGCAGCTTACCGCCCTGGACCACCGAAAACTATGGCTACACCTTC. Translation gives CASSLPPWTTENYGYTF. Complete variable domain (other parts from reference TRBV7-6 and TRBJ1-2): GAGVSQSPRYKVTKRGQDVALRCDPISGHVSLYWYRQALGQGPEFLTYFNYEAQQDKSGLPNDRFSAERPEGSISTLTIQRTEQRDSAMYRCASSLPPWTTENYGYTFGSGTRLTVV.

With regard to this clonotype: Lacking the conserved final phenylalanine or tryptophan, this CDR3 likely reflects a read error. The rearrangement uses TRBV11-2 and TRBJ1-2; possibly TRBD1 for D (5 bases). The CDR3 covers 16 residues. The V gene lost 0 bases and the J gene lost 2 bases, with 13 bases spanning the gap. Germline V lookup: CDR1 SGHAT, CDR2 FQNNGV. The CDR3 coding sequence is TGTGCCAGCAGCTTAGATCCCTTCGGGACCAACTATGGCTACACCTTA. Translated, it gives CASSLDPFGTNYGYTL.

The rearrangement joins TRBV20-1 to TRBJ2-3, with D tentatively TRBD1 (5 bases). Trimming took off 0 bases at V and 2 bases at J, with 9 bases between the two ends. Germline CDR1 reads DFQATT; CDR2 reads SNEGSKA (reference sequence). The CDR3 loop spans 14 amino acids. The CDR3 DNA follows: TGCAGTGCTAGAGATTTCAGGGTCACAGATACGCAGTATTTT. Its translation: CSARDFRVTDTQYF.

The chain couples TRBV20-1 to TRBJ2-5; TRBD1 or TRBD2 may be the D gene (5 bases each). The J call may be incorrect, as the DNA end agrees better with TRBJ2-7. CDR1 DFQATT and CDR2 SNEGSKA come from the germline V gene (reference sequence). The CDR3 totals 14 residues. CDR3 region: CSASSRDGYYEQYF. The CDR3 DNA sequence: TGCAGTGCTAGTAGCCGGGACGGATACTACGAGCAGTACTTC.

The chain links TRBV7-2 to TRBJ2-5; TRBD2 is a possible D gene (5 bases). The J call may be wrong; the DNA end is better matched by TRBJ2-7. This CDR3 comprises 13 residues. Germline CDR1 SGHTA, CDR2 FQGNSA. The CDR3 sequence: CASSLEGLREQYF. The DNA of the CDR3 is TGTGCCAGCAGCTTAGAAGGACTCCGCGAGCAGTACTTC.

The sample holds a few counts of this clonotype. This sequence joins TRBV6-5 and TRBJ2-3, with 7 positions matching TRBD2. The germline V gene has CDR1 MNHEY and CDR2 SVGAGI. The CDR3 extends over 15 amino acids. The V and J ends lost 6 bases and 0 bases, in that order; junction bases with no gene match: 6. The CDR3 sequence: CASRRRLASTDTQYF. CDR3 nucleotides: TGTGCCAGCAGAAGAAGACTAGCCAGCACAGATACGCAGTATTTT.

This clonotype has a handful of counts. This chain joins TRBV20-1 and TRBJ1-2; no firm D call. CDR1 DFQATT and CDR2 SNEGSKA come from the germline V gene (reference sequence). The ends were cut back, 3 bases at V and 5 bases at J, with 28 bases in the middle. The CDR3 sequence is 18 residues long. The CDR3 sequence: CSASKDPKTIIRLYGYTF. The DNA for the CDR3 is TGCAGTGCTAGTAAGGACCCTAAAACCATCATACGGCTATATGGCTACACCTTC.

The gene calls are TRBV6-5 and TRBJ2-7; the match to TRBD2 covers 12 bases. V was clipped by 6 bases and J by 4 bases; unmatched bases: 7. From germline, CDR1 is MNHEY and CDR2 SVGAGI. CDR3 length equals 15 residues. CDR3 sequence reads: CASSRLAGEGYEQYF. In nucleotides, the CDR3 is TGTGCCAGCAGCAGACTAGCGGGAGAAGGGTACGAGCAGTACTTC.

In the case of this clonotype: Sequence at one end of the junction differs from germline and may be a read error. V is TRBV12-5 and J is TRBJ2-1, with a weak D call TRBD1 (6 bases). Germline assignment: CDR1 LGHNT and CDR2 FRNRAP. The CDR3 extends over 15 amino acids. This chain's CDR3 is CASGFHRDKHNDQFF. For the CDR3, the DNA is TGTGCTAGTGGTTTTCACCGGGACAAACACAATGATCAGTTCTTC. Filled out from reference TRBV12-5 and TRBJ2-1, the complete variable domain reads DARVTQTPRHKVTEMGQEVTMRCQPILGHNTVFWYRQTMMQGLELLAYFRNRAPLDDSGMPKDRFSAEMPDATLATLKIQPSEPRDSAVYFCASGFHRDKHNDQFFGPGTRLTVL.